What follows are 13 T cell receptor beta chains derived from one specimen sequenced in a study of T cells in Graves' hyperthyroidism and ophthalmopathy. Authors of the study amplified TCR beta CDR3 regions from RNA transcripts. The TCR CDR3 was amplified in a first-round RT-PCR using the HTBI primer set. One entry per CDR3 protein, called by TCRdb with MiXCR from the multiplex PCR reads. Here the sample spans a few hundred thousand distinct CDR3 sequences, 14% being singletons. The sample taken for sequencing was blood. All receptors derive from a woman aged 40 to 49 with Graves' hyperthyroidism.

This clonotype has a handful of counts. V usage is TRBV7-2 and J usage is TRBJ2-7, with D maybe TRBD1 (6 bases). The germline V gene has CDR1 SGHTA and CDR2 FQGNSA. The CDR3 has 14 amino acids. V lost 6 bases to trimming and J lost 7 bases, with 19 bases between them. CDR3 nucleotide sequence: TGTGCCAGCAGTCCGGGGCAGGGGCTCGAAGAGCAGTACTTC. It specifies CASSPGQGLEEQYF.

This clonotype was counted only a few times. This chain uses TRBV20-1 with TRBJ2-7; 9 nucleotides match TRBD2. J gave up 6 bases and V 4 bases, and 7 bases lay outside the gene matches. The CDR3 consists of 13 residues. Germline assignment: CDR1 DFQATT and CDR2 SNEGSKA (reference sequence). The CDR3 bases are TGCAGTGCTACCATAGCGGGAGCGCCCGAGCAGTACTTC. This sequence encodes CSATIAGAPEQYF.

In this sample, this clonotype turned up many times. The chain carries TRBV11-2 and TRBJ2-5; maybe TRBD2 (5 bases). V shed 0 bases and J shed 7 bases, with 12 bases lying between them. The CDR3 extends over 14 amino acids. The germline gives CDR1 SGHAT, CDR2 FQNNGV. The CDR3 DNA sequence: TGTGCCAGCAGCTTAGATCCCCTCGCGGGGACCCAGTACTTC. It translates to CASSLDPLAGTQYF.

In its sample, this clonotype was seen many times. This rearrangement joins TRBV30 to TRBJ1-2; D remains ambiguous. The germline CDR1 and CDR2 sequences are GTSNPN and SVGIG (reference sequence). V was cut by 1 base and J by 5 bases, with 14 bases left in between. The CDR3 has 14 residues. As DNA, the CDR3 is TGTGCCTGGAGTGGGGAAGAAGTCCTATATGGCTACACCTTC. Translation: CAWSGEEVLYGYTF. The full variable domain, rest sourced from reference TRBV30 and TRBJ1-2, is SQTIHQWPATLVQPVGSPLSLECTVEGTSNPNLYWYRQAAGRGLQLLFYSVGIGQISSEVPQNLSASRPQDRQFILSSKKLLLSDSGFYLCAWSGEEVLYGYTFGSGTRLTVV.

CDR3 region: CASSWSSGLAGDTQYF. The DNA of the CDR3 is TGTGCCAGCAGCTGGAGTTCGGGACTAGCGGGAGATACGCAGTATTTT. This sequence joins TRBV11-2 and TRBJ2-3; TRBD2 aligns across 12 bases. The CDR3 contains 16 residues. Germline assignment: CDR1 SGHAT and CDR2 FQNNGV. The trim removed 4 bases at V and 5 bases at J, leaving 7 bases unmatched. The full variable domain, its missing parts supplied by reference TRBV11-2 and TRBJ2-3, is EAGVAQSPRYKIIEKRQSVAFWCNPISGHATLYWYQQILGQGPKLLIQFQNNGVVDDSQLPKDRFSAERLKGVDSTLKIQPAKLEDSAVYLCASSWSSGLAGDTQYFGPGTRLTVL.

This clonotype came up many times. This chain joins TRBV18 and TRBJ1-1, with D possibly TRBD1 on 6 matching bases. CDR1 and CDR2 (germline): KGHSH, LQKENI. This CDR3 is 13 amino acids long. The ends were cut back, 1 base at V and 6 bases at J, with 9 bases in the middle. This CDR3 is CASSPREGAEAFF. The CDR3 bases are TGTGCCAGCTCACCACGGGAGGGGGCTGAAGCTTTCTTT.

The chain uses TRBV27 and TRBJ2-1; D is ambiguous. CDR1 is MNHEY and CDR2 is SMNVEV in the germline V gene (reference sequence). The CDR3 sequence is 14 residues long. Trimming removed 6 bases at V and 1 base at J, with 10 bases between. The CDR3, as DNA: TGTGCCAGCAGCAGAAAGGGTTCCTACAATGAGCAGTTCTTC. It specifies CASSRKGSYNEQFF.

The genes are TRBV29-1 and TRBJ2-1, with a tentative D call TRBD2 (6 bases). Germline CDR1 and CDR2: SQVTM and ANQGSEA. V was cut by 3 bases and J by 0 bases, with 9 bases left in between. CDR3 length: 14 residues. CDR3 loop: CSVDAGSSYNEQFF. CDR3 sequence (DNA): TGCAGCGTTGATGCGGGAAGCTCCTACAATGAGCAGTTCTTC.

The table lists this clonotype with many counts. V gene TRBV5-5 combines with J gene TRBJ2-2; 7 nucleotides agree with TRBD1. The trim removed 4 bases at V and 0 bases at J, leaving 15 bases unmatched. The CDR3 is made up of 19 amino acids. The germline V gene has CDR1 SGHKS and CDR2 YYEKEE (reference sequence). The CDR3 DNA is TGTGCCAGCAGCGGATTACAGGGGTCTTCTGCTCCGAACACCGGGGAGCTGTTTTTT. Translation: CASSGLQGSSAPNTGELFF.

There are many counts of this clonotype. The rearrangement joins TRBV12-3 or TRBV12-4 to TRBJ1-2; TRBD1 is a possible D gene (5 bases). The CDR3 totals 15 residues. The germline V and J ends were trimmed by 3 bases and 8 bases, with 19 bases remaining between them. CDR3: CASSLRDGPLRGYTF. The CDR3 DNA follows: TGTGCCAGCAGTTTGAGGGACGGACCCTTGAGGGGCTACACCTTC.

Many counts were recorded for this clonotype. The rearrangement uses TRBV28 and TRBJ2-3; 9 positions agree with TRBD2. CDR3 length: 16 amino acids. The V gene end was trimmed by 5 bases and the J gene end by 4 bases; junction bases not matched to a gene: 10. Germline CDR1 is MDHEN and CDR2 is SYDVKM. The CDR3 sequence is CASSPLPASGADTQYF. CDR3 coding DNA: TGTGCCAGCAGTCCCCTCCCCGCTAGCGGGGCAGATACGCAGTATTTT.

This clonotype turned up a few times. V gene TRBV19 combines with J gene TRBJ1-5, with 7 bases lining up with TRBD1. The CDR3 is 16 residues long. The J segment lost 0 bases and the V segment lost 6 bases, leaving 8 bases of the junction unmatched. CDR1 LNHDA and CDR2 SQIVND come from the germline V gene (reference sequence). The CDR3 DNA sequence: TGTGCCAGTAGATTAACAGGGGCCTATAGCAATCAGCCCCAGCATTTT. Its protein is CASRLTGAYSNQPQHF.

This clonotype has at least ten counts. The chain combines TRBV28 with TRBJ2-1, with TRBD2 matching 14 bases. Germline-derived CDR1 and CDR2 are MDHEN and SYDVKM. The trim removed 2 bases at V and 9 bases at J, leaving 6 bases unmatched. The CDR3 is 16 residues long. DNA for the CDR3: TGTGCCAGCAGTTTAGGGACTAGCGGGAGAAGGGTTGAGCAGTTCTTC. Its protein product is CASSLGTSGRRVEQFF.